Shown below are 21 T cell receptor beta chains from a single sample sequenced in a study of OX40 agonist ivuxolimab in advanced cancers. Measured with immunoSEQ multiplex PCR; TCRdb has only the in-frame clones, and not every one. The table has approximately 97,000 clones, roughly nine tenths seen once. The sample in question was CD4+ or CD8+ T cells sorted from blood, obtained in a trial of the OX40 agonist ivuxolimab. The receptor source for this set is an adult with an advanced solid tumor such as melanoma, head and neck, liver or kidney cancer.

The rearrangement uses TRBV25-1 and TRBJ1-2, with 12 bases that match TRBD1. From germline, CDR1 is MGHDK and CDR2 SYGVNS. V was pared by 4 bases and J by 14 bases, with 11 bases of the junction left unmatched. The CDR3 is made up of 14 amino acids. The chain's CDR3 is CASSVYPGTGGLTF. DNA for the CDR3: TGTGCCAGCAGTGTTTACCCCGGGACAGGGGGCTTGACCTTC.

The chain links TRBV6-4 to TRBJ2-2; TRBD2 matches 11 bases. CDR1 MRHNA and CDR2 SNTAGT come from the germline V gene. This CDR3 has 19 amino acids. Trimming took 0 bases from V and 5 from J; bases not matched to a gene: 11. The CDR3: CASSDSASGRPPRTGELFF. CDR3 nucleotides: TGTGCCAGCAGTGACTCAGCTAGCGGGAGGCCCCCTCGGACCGGGGAGCTGTTTTTT.

The chain has TRBV18 and TRBJ1-3; D possibly corresponds to TRBD1 (6 bases). Germline-derived CDR1 and CDR2 are KGHSH and LQKENI. The V end lost 3 bases, the J end lost 2 bases, and 17 bases lay between the germline ends. The CDR3 runs 17 residues. The CDR3 bases are TGTGCCAGCTCACCCGAGACAGGCCCTCCACCTGGAAACACCATATATTTT. Translation gives CASSPETGPPPGNTIYF. Complete variable domain (other parts from reference TRBV18 and TRBJ1-3): NAGVMQNPRHLVRRRGQEARLRCSPMKGHSHVYWYRQLPEEGLKFMVYLQKENIIDESGMPKERFSAEFPKEGPSILRIQQVVRGDSAAYFCASSPETGPPPGNTIYFGEGSWLTVV.

The chain recombines TRBV7-9 with TRBJ1-6; D call uncertain. From germline, CDR1 is SEHNR and CDR2 FQNEAQ (reference sequence). With 1 base removed from V and 9 bases from J, the gap between germline ends came to 10 bases. The CDR3 covers 14 residues. CDR3 bases: TGTGCCAGCAGCTTAGATAGGATAATTTCACCCCTCCACTTT. Residues: CASSLDRIISPLHF.

Turning to this clone: This same CDR3 is encoded by further DNA sequences in the sample. This chain connects TRBV5-1 to TRBJ2-5; 7 nucleotides match TRBD1. Unmatched junction bases numbered 1, after V lost 0 bases and J lost 2 bases. CDR1 is SGHRS and CDR2 is YFSETQ in the germline V gene. This CDR3 has 14 amino acids. Here the CDR3 reads CASSLGQGQETQYF. In nucleotides, the CDR3 is TGCGCCAGCAGCTTGGGACAGGGACAAGAGACCCAGTACTTC.

This chain joins TRBV6-6 and TRBJ2-7; D might be TRBD1 (6 bases). The CDR3 runs to 14 residues. Trimming took 5 bases from V and 0 from J, leaving 11 bases between them. The germline V gene encodes CDR1 MNHNY and CDR2 SVGAGI (reference sequence). The CDR3 region has the DNA TGTGCCAGCAGTCACCGGGACACCTCCTACGAGCAGTACTTC. Its protein is CASSHRDTSYEQYF.

The V gene is TRBV5-1, the J gene TRBJ2-3; D not certain. The CDR3 is 15 amino acids. Germline CDR1 reads SGHRS; CDR2 reads YFSETQ. V was shortened by 0 bases and J by 0 bases, with 8 bases between the two germline ends. CDR3 bases: TGCGCCAGCAGCTTGGGCCAGACTAGCACAGATACGCAGTATTTT. This sequence encodes CASSLGQTSTDTQYF.

The CDR3 spells CASTHAGGPGTQYF. CDR3 nucleotide sequence: TGTGCCAGTACCCACGCAGGCGGGCCTGGTACGCAGTATTTT. This chain joins TRBV19 and TRBJ2-3, with a tentative D call TRBD2 (5 bases). Germline values: CDR1 LNHDA, CDR2 SQIVND (reference sequence). This CDR3 comprises 14 residues. Deletions cut 7 bases from V and 8 bases from J, with 19 bases between.

The chain couples TRBV12-5 to TRBJ1-2; 7 bases match TRBD1. This CDR3 has 12 residues. V trimming: 6 bases; J trimming: 8 bases; junction bases outside the gene matches: 6. The germline CDR1 and CDR2 sequences are LGHNT and FRNRAP. CDR3 DNA: TGTGCTAGTGGGAGACAGGGCGGAGGCTACACCTTC. It is translated as CASGRQGGGYTF.

This clone was found once. The J gene is TRBJ2-3, the V gene TRBV4-2; D gene ambiguous. The CDR3 totals 14 residues. Trimming cost V 1 base and J 1 base, with 6 bases left between them. CDR1 is LGHNA and CDR2 is YNFKEQ in the germline V gene. CDR3 protein: CASSQGKGTDTQYF. Here the CDR3 DNA reads TGTGCCAGCAGCCAAGGAAAAGGCACAGATACGCAGTATTTT.

The genes are TRBV27 and TRBJ1-6; D is ambiguous. The CDR3 is 17 amino acids. Germline V gives CDR1 MNHEY, CDR2 SMNVEV (reference sequence). V was trimmed by 2 bases and J by 2 bases, leaving 13 bases between them. CDR3 nucleotide sequence: TGTGCCAGCAGTTTACGACACCCCGCAGCCTATAATTCACCCCTCCACTTT. This gives the protein CASSLRHPAAYNSPLHF.

To note about this clone: At one end the junction does not follow the germline gene, possibly because of a read error. The V and J genes are TRBV29-1 and TRBJ1-2; D is unclear. The germline CDR1 and CDR2 sequences are SQVTM and ANQGSEA. This CDR3 contains 11 residues. CDR3 DNA sequence: TGCAGCGTTAAAGCTAACTATGGCTGCACCTTC. This encodes CSVKANYGCTF. The whole variable domain, filled in from reference TRBV29-1 and TRBJ1-2, reads SAVISQKPSRDICQRGTSLTIQCQVDSQVTMMFWYRQQPGQSLTLIATANQGSEATYESGFVIDKFPISRPNLTFSTLTVSNMSPEDSSIYLCSVKANYGCTFGSGTRLTVV.

V is TRBV18 and J is TRBJ2-1, with 9 bases lining up with TRBD1. This CDR3 comprises 15 residues. V was pared by 4 bases and J by 4 bases, with 5 bases of the junction left unmatched. Germline V gene lookup returns CDR1 KGHSH and CDR2 LQKENI. The DNA of the CDR3 is TGTGCCAGCTCACGAGGGACAGGGATTTACAATGAGCAGTTCTTC. The encoded protein is CASSRGTGIYNEQFF.

The rearrangement joins TRBV30 to TRBJ2-1, with D unclear. Germline V gene data show CDR1 as GTSNPN and CDR2 as SVGIG (reference sequence). This CDR3 contains 12 residues. The V gene lost 5 bases and the J gene lost 4 bases, with 9 bases spanning the gap. CDR3 sequence: CAWETLYNEQFF. In DNA, the CDR3 is TGTGCCTGGGAAACACTTTACAATGAGCAGTTCTTC.

The chain employs TRBV6-1 and TRBJ1-2; the match to TRBD1 covers 7 bases. Germline CDR1 and CDR2: MNHNS and SASEGT. V was clipped by 6 bases and J by 2 bases; unmatched bases: 9. This CDR3 comprises 15 residues. This CDR3 reads CASRPSGTANYGYTF. The CDR3 DNA reads TGTGCCAGCAGACCCTCCGGGACAGCAAACTATGGCTACACCTTC.

This chain uses TRBV5-1 with TRBJ2-2; 11 nucleotides align to TRBD1. CDR1 is SGHRS and CDR2 is YFSETQ in the germline V gene. With V trimmed by 5 bases and J by 5 bases, 8 bases remained unmatched. The CDR3 runs to 16 residues. CDR3 region: CASSTSGTGGTGELFF. CDR3 sequence (DNA): TGCGCCAGCAGTACCTCTGGGACAGGGGGTACCGGGGAGCTGTTTTTT. Full variable domain (remainder filled in from reference TRBV5-1 and TRBJ2-2): KAGVTQTPRYLIKTRGQQVTLSCSPISGHRSVSWYQQTPGQGLQFLFEYFSETQRNKGNFPGRFSGRQFSNSRSEMNVSTLELGDSALYLCASSTSGTGGTGELFFGEGSRLTVL.

The chain is built from TRBV30 and TRBJ1-5; TRBD1 is a possible D gene (6 bases). The CDR3 has 15 residues. The V and J ends lost 3 bases and 2 bases respectively, with 14 bases between them. The V gene's germline CDR1 is GTSNPN and CDR2 SVGIG (reference sequence). For the CDR3, the DNA is TGTGCCTGGAGAGGGGGGAGTGGGGGCAATCAGCCCCAGCATTTT. Encoded protein: CAWRGGSGGNQPQHF.

This chain uses TRBV7-6 with TRBJ1-4; 7 bases align to TRBD1. The CDR3 spans 16 residues. CDR1 is SGHVS, CDR2 FNYEAQ, per germline. Trimming removed 1 base from V and 9 bases from J; junction bases left unmatched: 11. For the CDR3, the DNA is TGTGCCAGCAGCTTAGAAGGGTCACAGGGGACGAAAAAACTGTTTTTT. Translation gives CASSLEGSQGTKKLFF.

The rearrangement joins TRBV5-1 to TRBJ2-7; D possibly corresponds to TRBD1 (5 bases). Germline CDR1 is SGHRS and CDR2 is YFSETQ. CDR3 size: 14 residues. Trimming shortened V by 0 bases and J by 2 bases, and 9 bases separated the two germline ends. CDR3 loop: CASSLDQGTYEQYF. The CDR3 DNA reads as TGCGCCAGCAGCTTGGACCAGGGAACCTACGAGCAGTACTTC.

CDR3 protein: CASSRGSSGVSYEQYF. CDR3 sequence (DNA): TGTGCCAGCAGCCGCGGATCTTCAGGGGTATCCTACGAGCAGTACTTC. The chain combines TRBV5-4 with TRBJ2-7, with D possibly TRBD1 on 6 matching bases. V was cut by 4 bases and J by 1 base, with 18 bases left in between. The CDR3 has 16 residues. The germline V gene encodes CDR1 SGHNT and CDR2 YYREEE (reference sequence).

The chain uses TRBV29-1 and TRBJ1-1, with TRBD1 matching over 12 bases. Germline CDR1 reads SQVTM; CDR2 reads ANQGSEA. V lost 6 bases, J lost 5 bases, and 7 bases stayed unmatched. The CDR3 covers 14 residues. The CDR3 DNA reads as TGCAGCGTAACCAGGGACAGGGGGCGGACTGAAGCTTTCTTT. It codes for CSVTRDRGRTEAFF.